The source of this T cell receptor (beta chain) is a study of blood T cell repertoires in COVID-19. Looking at the study overall: Italy, Spain and the United States were the sources of the convalescent and acute COVID-19 samples.

The authors' processing: For nucleated cells, counts were estimated from reference gene primer amplification. Method: immunoSEQ multiplex PCR; TCRdb's copy keeps in-frame clones and lacks some. The D gene and trimming were derived from the DNA, and the V and J assignments and clone size from that table. This table holds roughly 67,000 clones, 65% to 90% found once. The length of the CDR3 is 16 residues. Germline V CDR1 and CDR2: KGHSH, LQKENI. V dropped 2 bases and J dropped 3 bases, with 15 bases sitting between them. This sequence joins TRBV18 and TRBJ2-3; TRBD1 is a possible D gene (5 bases). This TCR was recovered from a woman aged 55-70 years with acute or convalescent COVID-19. The sample consisted of peripheral blood. The CDR3 here is CASSPNGQGSTDTQYF. DNA for the CDR3: TGTGCCAGCTCACCAAATGGTCAGGGAAGTACAGATACGCAGTATTTT.